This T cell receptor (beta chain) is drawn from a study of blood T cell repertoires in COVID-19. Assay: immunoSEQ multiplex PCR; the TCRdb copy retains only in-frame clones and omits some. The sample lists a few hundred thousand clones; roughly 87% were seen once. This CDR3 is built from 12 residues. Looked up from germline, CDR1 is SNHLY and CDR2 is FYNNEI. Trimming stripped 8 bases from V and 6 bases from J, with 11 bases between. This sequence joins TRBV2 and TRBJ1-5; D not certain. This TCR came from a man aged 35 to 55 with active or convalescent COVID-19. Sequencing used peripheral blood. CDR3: CASGEASQPQHF. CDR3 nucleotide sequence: TGTGCCAGCGGAGAGGCGAGTCAGCCCCAGCATTTT. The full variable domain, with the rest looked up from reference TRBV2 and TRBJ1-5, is EPEVTQTPSHQVTQMGQEVILRCVPISNHLYFYWYRQILGQKVEFLVSFYNNEISEKSEIFDDQFSVERPDGSNFTLKIRSTKLEDSAMYFCASGEASQPQHFGDGTRLSIL.